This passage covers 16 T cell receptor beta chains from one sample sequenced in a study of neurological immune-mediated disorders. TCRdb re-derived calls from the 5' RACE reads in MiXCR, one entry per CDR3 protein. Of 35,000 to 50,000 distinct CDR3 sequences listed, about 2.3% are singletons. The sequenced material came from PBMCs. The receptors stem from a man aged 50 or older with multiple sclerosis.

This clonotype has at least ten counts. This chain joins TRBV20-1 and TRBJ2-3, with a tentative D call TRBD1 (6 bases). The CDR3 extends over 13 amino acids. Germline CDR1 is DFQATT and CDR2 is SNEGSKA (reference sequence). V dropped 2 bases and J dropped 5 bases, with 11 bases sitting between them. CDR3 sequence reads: CSARTGSGDTQYF. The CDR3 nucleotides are TGCAGTGCTAGAACAGGGTCGGGAGATACGCAGTATTTT.

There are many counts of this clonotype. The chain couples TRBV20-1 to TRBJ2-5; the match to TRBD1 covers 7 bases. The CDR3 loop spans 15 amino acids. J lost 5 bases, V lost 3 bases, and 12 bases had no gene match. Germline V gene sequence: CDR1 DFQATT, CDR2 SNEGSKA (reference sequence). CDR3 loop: CSARGDSTLGETQYF. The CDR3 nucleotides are TGCAGTGCTAGGGGGGACAGCACCTTAGGGGAGACCCAGTACTTC.

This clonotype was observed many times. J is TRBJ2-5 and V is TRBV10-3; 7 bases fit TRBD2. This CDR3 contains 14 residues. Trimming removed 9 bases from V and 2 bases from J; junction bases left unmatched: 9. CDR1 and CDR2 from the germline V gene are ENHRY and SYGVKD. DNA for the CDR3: TGTGCCATTGGTTGGGAGGGGAATCAAGAGACCCAGTACTTC. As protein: CAIGWEGNQETQYF.

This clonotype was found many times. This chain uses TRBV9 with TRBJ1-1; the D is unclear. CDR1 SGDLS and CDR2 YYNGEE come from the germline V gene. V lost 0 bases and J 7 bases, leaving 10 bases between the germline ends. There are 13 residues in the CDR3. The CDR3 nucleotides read TGTGCCAGCAGCGTAGATGGATCGGGTGAAGCTTTCTTT. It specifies CASSVDGSGEAFF.

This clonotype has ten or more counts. The CDR3 region has the DNA TGTGCCAGCAGCTCGACAGGGTACGCTGGAAACACCATATATTTT. Translated, it gives CASSSTGYAGNTIYF. The V gene is TRBV7-2, the J gene TRBJ1-3, with 7 bases aligning to TRBD1. Germline CDR1 is SGHTA and CDR2 is FQGNSA. The junction had 5 bases not matched to a gene; V was cut back by 4 bases and J by 2 bases. CDR3 size: 15 residues.

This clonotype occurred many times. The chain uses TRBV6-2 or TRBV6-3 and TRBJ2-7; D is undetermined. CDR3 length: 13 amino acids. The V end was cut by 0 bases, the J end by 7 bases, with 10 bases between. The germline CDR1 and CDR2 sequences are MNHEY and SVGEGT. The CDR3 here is CASSYSSVREQYF. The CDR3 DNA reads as TGTGCCAGCAGTTACTCGAGTGTCAGGGAGCAGTACTTC.

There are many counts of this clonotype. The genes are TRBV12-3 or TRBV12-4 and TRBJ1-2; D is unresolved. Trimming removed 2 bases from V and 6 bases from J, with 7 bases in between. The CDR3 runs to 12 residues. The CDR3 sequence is CASSLTDDGYTF. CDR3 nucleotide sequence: TGTGCCAGCAGTTTAACCGATGATGGCTACACCTTC.

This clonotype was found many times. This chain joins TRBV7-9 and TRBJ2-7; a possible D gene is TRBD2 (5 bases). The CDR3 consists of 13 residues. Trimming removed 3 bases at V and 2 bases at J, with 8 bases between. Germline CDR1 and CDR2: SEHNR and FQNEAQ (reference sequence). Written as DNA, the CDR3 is TGTGCCAGCAGCTTTCCGGAGGCCTACGAGCAGTACTTC. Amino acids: CASSFPEAYEQYF.

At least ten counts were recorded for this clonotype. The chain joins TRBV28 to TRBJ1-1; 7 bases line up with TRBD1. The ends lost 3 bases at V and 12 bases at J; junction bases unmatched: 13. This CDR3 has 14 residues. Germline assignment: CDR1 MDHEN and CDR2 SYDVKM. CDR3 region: CASSLPRDSKATFF. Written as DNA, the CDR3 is TGTGCCAGCAGTTTGCCCAGGGACAGCAAAGCAACTTTCTTT.

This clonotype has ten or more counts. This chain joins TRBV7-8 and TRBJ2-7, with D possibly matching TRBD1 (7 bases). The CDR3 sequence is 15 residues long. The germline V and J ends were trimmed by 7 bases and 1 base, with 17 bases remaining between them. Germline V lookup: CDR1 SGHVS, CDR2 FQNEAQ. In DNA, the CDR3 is TGTGCCAGCACCCCCAGGGGGGATATATCCTACGAGCAGTACTTC. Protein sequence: CASTPRGDISYEQYF.

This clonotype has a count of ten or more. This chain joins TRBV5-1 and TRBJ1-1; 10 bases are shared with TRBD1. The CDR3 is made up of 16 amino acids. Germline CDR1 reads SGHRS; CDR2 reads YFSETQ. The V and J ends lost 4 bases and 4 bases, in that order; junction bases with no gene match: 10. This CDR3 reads CASSPGLGQGFTEAFF. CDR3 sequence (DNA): TGCGCCAGCAGCCCAGGTCTGGGACAGGGGTTCACTGAAGCTTTCTTT.

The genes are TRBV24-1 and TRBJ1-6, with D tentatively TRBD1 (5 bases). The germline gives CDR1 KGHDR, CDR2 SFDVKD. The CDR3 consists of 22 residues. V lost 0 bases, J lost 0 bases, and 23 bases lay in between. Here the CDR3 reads CATSDLGWTPQKRSSYNSPLHF. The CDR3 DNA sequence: TGTGCCACCAGTGATTTGGGTTGGACACCACAAAAGAGAAGCTCCTATAATTCACCCCTCCACTTT.

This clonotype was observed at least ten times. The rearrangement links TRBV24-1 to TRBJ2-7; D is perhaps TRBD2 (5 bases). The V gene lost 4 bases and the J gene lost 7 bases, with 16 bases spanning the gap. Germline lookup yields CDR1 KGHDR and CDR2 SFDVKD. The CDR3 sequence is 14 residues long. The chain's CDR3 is CATSDPGSGGEQYF. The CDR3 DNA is TGTGCCACCAGTGACCCCGGGTCTGGCGGGGAGCAGTACTTC.

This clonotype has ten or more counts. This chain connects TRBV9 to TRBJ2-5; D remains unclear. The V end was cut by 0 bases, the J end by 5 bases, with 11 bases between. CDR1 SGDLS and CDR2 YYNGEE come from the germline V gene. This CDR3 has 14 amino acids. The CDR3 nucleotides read TGTGCCAGCAGCGTAGCGGTGGCCGAGGAGACCCAGTACTTC. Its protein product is CASSVAVAEETQYF. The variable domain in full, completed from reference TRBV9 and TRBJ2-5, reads DSGVTQTPKHLITATGQRVTLRCSPRSGDLSVYWYQQSLDQGLQFLIQYYNGEERAKGNILERFSAQQFPDLHSELNLSSLELGDSALYFCASSVAVAEETQYFGPGTRLLVL.

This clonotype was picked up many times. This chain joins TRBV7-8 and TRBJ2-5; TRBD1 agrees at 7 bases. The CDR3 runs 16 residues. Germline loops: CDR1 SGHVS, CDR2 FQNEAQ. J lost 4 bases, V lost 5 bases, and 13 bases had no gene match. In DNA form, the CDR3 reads TGTGCCAGCAGCAGGGGGTACAGGGGCGAGGGAGAGACCCAGTACTTC. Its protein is CASSRGYRGEGETQYF.

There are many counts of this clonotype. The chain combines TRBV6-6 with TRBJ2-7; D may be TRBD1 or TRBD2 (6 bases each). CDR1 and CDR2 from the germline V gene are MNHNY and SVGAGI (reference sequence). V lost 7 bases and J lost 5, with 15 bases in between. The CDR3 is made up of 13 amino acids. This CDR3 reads CASISGGRDEQYF. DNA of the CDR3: TGTGCCAGCATTTCCGGGGGCCGGGACGAGCAGTACTTC.